The TCR beta chain described here comes from a study of blood T cell repertoires in COVID-19. For the study at large: Material from acute and convalescent COVID-19 was sourced from the United States, Italy and Spain.

V lost 6 bases to trimming and J lost 1 base, with 14 bases between them. CDR1 and CDR2 (germline): MNHEY, SVGAGI. The CDR3 has 15 amino acids. Profiled with immunoSEQ multiplex PCR; TCRdb holds only in-frame clones, not every one. The table lists approximately 360,000 clones, more than 70% of them singletons, with around 1.2% in the top ten. The V call is TRBV6-5, the J call TRBJ2-3; a weak D match, TRBD2 (6 bases). Sequenced: peripheral blood. This TCR was sampled from a man aged 40-50 years with acute or convalescent COVID-19. In DNA, the CDR3 is TGTGCCAGCAGCCCCCGGGACTCACGCACAGATACGCAGTATTTT. Translated, it gives CASSPRDSRTDTQYF.